This entry lists 28 T cell receptor beta chains sequenced from one sample in a study of T cells after yellow fever vaccination. TCRdb itself ran the 5' RACE reads through MiXCR, one entry per CDR3 protein. The sample carries 400,000 or so distinct CDR3 sequences, around 19% recorded once. The sample consisted of PBMCs, taken before the yellow fever booster vaccination. The receptors stem from a man aged 18-30 years who received the YFV17D yellow fever vaccine.

The chain combines TRBV6-5 with TRBJ2-1, with 7 bases identical to TRBD1. CDR3 length equals 15 residues. CDR1 is MNHEY and CDR2 is SVGAGI in the germline V gene. The J segment lost 7 bases and the V segment lost 6 bases, leaving 12 bases of the junction unmatched. The chain's CDR3 is CASSYLDRVGNEQFF. Written as DNA, the CDR3 is TGTGCCAGCAGCTATCTTGACAGGGTGGGGAATGAGCAGTTCTTC.

This chain joins TRBV27 and TRBJ2-5; D ambiguous. There are 13 residues in the CDR3. The V and J ends lost 9 bases and 4 bases respectively, with 15 bases between them. Germline CDR1 MNHEY, CDR2 SMNVEV (reference sequence). CDR3 loop: CASWEPNSETQYF. The CDR3 nucleotides read TGTGCCAGTTGGGAACCGAATTCAGAGACCCAGTACTTC.

The chain combines TRBV7-9 with TRBJ2-1, with TRBD2 matching 12 bases. Germline CDR1 SEHNR, CDR2 FQNEAQ (reference sequence). CDR3 length: 16 amino acids. The trim removed 4 bases at V and 9 bases at J, leaving 10 bases unmatched. CDR3 DNA: TGTGCCAGCAGCTCAAGACTAGCGGGGGCCACCGGTGAGCAGTTCTTC. Amino acid sequence: CASSSRLAGATGEQFF.

This clonotype was recorded at least ten times. V and J are TRBV7-2 and TRBJ1-1, with D perhaps TRBD1 (6 bases). The germline V gene encodes CDR1 SGHTA and CDR2 FQGNSA. The CDR3 is made up of 14 amino acids. Trimming cost V 8 bases and J 3 bases, with 16 bases left between them. CDR3 residues: CASRIITGYTEAFF. The CDR3 DNA reads as TGTGCCAGCCGCATAATTACAGGGTACACTGAAGCTTTCTTT.

This clonotype was detected a few times. V is TRBV10-2 and J is TRBJ2-1; D perhaps matches TRBD2 (6 bases). Trimming left V 0 bases short and J 4 bases short, with 13 bases between. This CDR3 is 16 amino acids long. The germline V gene has CDR1 WSHSY and CDR2 SAAADI. Here the CDR3 DNA reads TGCGCCAGCAGTGAGTCGGGAGTGGGGAGGTACAATGAGCAGTTCTTC. It codes for CASSESGVGRYNEQFF.

This clonotype was seen more than once but under ten times. This chain uses TRBV7-2 with TRBJ1-1; the D is unclear. The germline V and J ends were trimmed by 5 bases and 1 base, with 5 bases remaining between them. Germline assignment: CDR1 SGHTA and CDR2 FQGNSA. This CDR3 comprises 12 residues. The CDR3 coding sequence is TGTGCCAGCAGCCGCAAGAACACTGAAGCTTTCTTT. This encodes CASSRKNTEAFF. The full variable domain, completed using reference TRBV7-2 and TRBJ1-1, is GAGVSQSPSNKVTEKGKDVELRCDPISGHTALYWYRQSLGQGLEFLIYFQGNSAPDKSGLPSDRFSAERTGGSVSTLTIQRTQQEDSAVYLCASSRKNTEAFFGQGTRLTVV.

The chain combines TRBV18 with TRBJ1-3; 9 bases line up with TRBD1. Germline assignment: CDR1 KGHSH and CDR2 LQKENI. The CDR3 is 16 amino acids. Losses at the gene ends were 3 bases for V and 4 bases for J; bases not matched to a gene: 7. CDR3 nucleotide sequence: TGTGCCAGCTCACCCGGGACAGGGCTTGACGGAAACACCATATATTTT. It is translated as CASSPGTGLDGNTIYF.

V is TRBV7-2 and J is TRBJ2-5; 7 bases are a match to TRBD2. J gave up 2 bases and V 0 bases, and 3 bases lay outside the gene matches. The CDR3 is 15 residues long. Per the germline V gene, CDR1 is SGHTA and CDR2 is FQGNSA. CDR3 amino acids: CASSLAWGGQETQYF. The DNA for the CDR3 is TGTGCCAGCAGCTTAGCGTGGGGGGGGCAAGAGACCCAGTACTTC. Based on the CDR3 plus reference TRBV7-2 and TRBJ2-5, the full variable domain is GAGVSQSPSNKVTEKGKDVELRCDPISGHTALYWYRQSLGQGLEFLIYFQGNSAPDKSGLPSDRFSAERTGGSVSTLTIQRTQQEDSAVYLCASSLAWGGQETQYFGPGTRLLVL.

The V call is TRBV4-2, the J call TRBJ1-2, with 7 bases that match TRBD1. This CDR3 is built from 13 residues. Germline assignment: CDR1 LGHNA and CDR2 YNFKEQ. With V trimmed by 0 bases and J by 9 bases, 4 bases remained unmatched. For the CDR3, the DNA is TGTGCCAGCAGCCAAGACTCAGGGGGACGCTACACCTTC. Protein sequence: CASSQDSGGRYTF.

This clonotype has more than one count but fewer than ten. The CDR3 region is CASKWWSHGTQYF. The CDR3 DNA is TGTGCCAGCAAGTGGTGGAGCCACGGGACCCAGTACTTC. The chain uses TRBV12-3 or TRBV12-4 and TRBJ2-5; D not resolved. V was shortened by 7 bases and J by 7 bases, with 16 bases between the two germline ends. The CDR3 is 13 residues long.

This clonotype was seen only a few times. This chain connects TRBV7-8 to TRBJ2-1; 8 nucleotides line up with TRBD2. CDR1 is SGHVS and CDR2 is FQNEAQ in the germline V gene. The CDR3 runs to 15 residues. After removal of 2 bases from V and 6 bases from J, the junction contained 6 bases not matched to a gene. The CDR3 is CASSLRRLAGNEQFF. The CDR3 DNA reads TGTGCCAGCAGCTTAAGGCGGCTAGCGGGCAATGAGCAGTTCTTC.

This clonotype has a handful of counts. The chain combines TRBV13 with TRBJ2-1, with 10 bases aligning to TRBD1. The CDR3 sequence is 15 residues long. V lost 2 bases and J lost 5; bases outside the gene matches: 3. Germline V gives CDR1 PRHDT, CDR2 FYEKMQ (reference sequence). CDR3 in amino acids: CASSLRTGGHNEQFF. CDR3 nucleotide sequence: TGTGCCAGCAGCTTAAGGACAGGGGGGCACAATGAGCAGTTCTTC.

The chain is built from TRBV16 and TRBJ2-5; TRBD2 matches 7 bases. The CDR3 runs to 16 residues. The V and J ends lost 2 bases and 2 bases, in that order; junction bases with no gene match: 8. Germline lookup yields CDR1 KGHSY and CDR2 FQNENV. DNA of the CDR3: TGTGCCAGCAGCCAACGTTGGTCTAGCGGACAAGAGACCCAGTACTTC. Translation gives CASSQRWSSGQETQYF.

This sequence joins TRBV4-1 and TRBJ1-4; no clear D gene. This CDR3 comprises 17 residues. Trimming left V 4 bases short and J 0 bases short, with 15 bases between. Germline CDR1 is MGHRA and CDR2 is YSYEKL. In DNA form, the CDR3 reads TGCGCCAGCAGCCGTCGTCACAGCGTTGCAACTAATGAAAAACTGTTTTTT. It codes for CASSRRHSVATNEKLFF.

This clonotype was counted a few times. This sequence joins TRBV6-2 or TRBV6-3 and TRBJ2-5, with D possibly TRBD2 on 6 matching bases. The V end lost 5 bases, the J end lost 5 bases, and 18 bases lay between the germline ends. The CDR3 is made up of 15 amino acids. CDR1 MNHEY and CDR2 SVGEGT come from the germline V gene. CDR3 coding DNA: TGTGCCAGCAGTCGCTTCCACGGACGGGAGGAGACCCAGTACTTC. Protein product: CASSRFHGREETQYF.

This chain uses TRBV4-3 with TRBJ1-2; D gene unclear. The germline V gene encodes CDR1 LGHNA and CDR2 YSLEER. V lost 0 bases and J 5 bases, leaving 16 bases between the germline ends. CDR3 length: 16 residues. The CDR3 coding sequence is TGCGCCAGCAGCCAAGATTCGGAGGGTGGTGGATATGGCTACACCTTC. Translating gives CASSQDSEGGGYGYTF.

V usage is TRBV2 and J usage is TRBJ2-5; TRBD2 might be the D (7 bases). Germline lookup yields CDR1 SNHLY and CDR2 FYNNEI. The CDR3 sequence is 17 residues long. Trimming left V 7 bases short and J 2 bases short, with 23 bases between. The CDR3 bases are TGTGCCAGCAACTACCGGGCCAAGGCGGGGGCTCAAGAGACCCAGTACTTC. This translates into CASNYRAKAGAQETQYF.

V and J are TRBV6-5 and TRBJ1-4; 7 bases line up with TRBD1. J was trimmed by 8 bases and V by 7 bases; bases with no gene match: 4. The CDR3 runs to 12 residues. CDR1 and CDR2 from the germline V gene are MNHEY and SVGAGI. This CDR3 reads CASKHRGEKLFF. The DNA of the CDR3 is TGTGCCAGCAAGCACAGGGGAGAAAAACTGTTTTTT.

This clonotype was seen many times. The V gene is TRBV12-3 or TRBV12-4, the J gene TRBJ2-3, with TRBD2 matching over 7 bases. The junction had 10 bases not matched to a gene; V was cut back by 8 bases and J by 2 bases. The CDR3 is 15 amino acids. Written as DNA, the CDR3 is TGTGCCAGCTCCCTGGGAGGGACCCTCACAGATACGCAGTATTTT. Its protein is CASSLGGTLTDTQYF.

The chain has TRBV20-1 and TRBJ1-6; 7 bases map to TRBD1. The V segment lost 5 bases and the J segment 8 bases; nucleotides outside the gene matches: 6. CDR1 and CDR2 (germline): DFQATT, SNEGSKA (reference sequence). The length of the CDR3 is 13 residues. CDR3 amino acids: CSARRQGDSPLHF. The CDR3 DNA reads as TGCAGTGCTCGAAGACAGGGAGATTCACCCCTCCACTTT.

This clonotype was seen a few times. The rearrangement joins TRBV6-5 to TRBJ2-5; no clear D gene. This CDR3 has 15 residues. Per germline, CDR1 MNHEY and CDR2 SVGAGI. Deletions cut 2 bases from V and 7 bases from J, with 17 bases between. The CDR3 protein is CASSYGSGLGGTQYF. DNA of the CDR3: TGTGCCAGCAGTTACGGCTCCGGATTGGGCGGGACCCAGTACTTC.

V usage is TRBV2 and J usage is TRBJ2-4; D uncertain. The germline V gene encodes CDR1 SNHLY and CDR2 FYNNEI. The CDR3 runs 14 residues. V was clipped by 6 bases and J by 5 bases, with 14 bases between them. The CDR3 loop is CASRSLPLQNIQYF. The CDR3 nucleotides read TGTGCCAGCAGGTCCCTCCCGCTCCAAAACATTCAGTACTTC.

V is TRBV27 and J is TRBJ2-7, with TRBD1 as a possible D gene (5 bases). Germline V CDR1 and CDR2: MNHEY, SMNVEV (reference sequence). The CDR3 is 13 residues long. V was clipped by 4 bases and J by 5 bases, with 12 bases between them. The DNA of the CDR3 is TGTGCCAGCAGTTGGCAGGGATCGGACGAGCAGTACTTC. Translated: CASSWQGSDEQYF.

V and J are TRBV2 and TRBJ2-1; TRBD2 aligns across 8 bases. V lost 7 bases, J lost 3 bases, and 5 bases stayed unmatched. Germline CDR1 is SNHLY and CDR2 is FYNNEI. CDR3 length: 14 amino acids. The CDR3 coding sequence is TGTGCCAGCATGCCGGGACTAGTCTACAATGAGCAGTTCTTC. It translates to CASMPGLVYNEQFF.

The rearrangement uses TRBV20-1 and TRBJ2-6, with D perhaps matching TRBD1 (6 bases). V was clipped by 3 bases and J by 4 bases, with 10 bases between them. The germline gives CDR1 DFQATT, CDR2 SNEGSKA (reference sequence). There are 14 residues in the CDR3. The CDR3 DNA is TGCAGTGCTAGGGTAGGACAGGGGGCCAACGTCCTGACTTTC. Its translation: CSARVGQGANVLTF.

The gene calls are TRBV5-1 and TRBJ2-5, with D possibly being TRBD1 (5 bases). V was cut by 6 bases and J by 2 bases, with 11 bases left in between. CDR3 size: 13 residues. Germline V gene sequence: CDR1 SGHRS, CDR2 YFSETQ. CDR3 nucleotides: TGCGCCAGCACCTATACAGGACAAGAGACCCAGTACTTC. This gives the protein CASTYTGQETQYF. Looking up the rest from reference TRBV5-1 and TRBJ2-5 gives the full variable domain: KAGVTQTPRYLIKTRGQQVTLSCSPISGHRSVSWYQQTPGQGLQFLFEYFSETQRNKGNFPGRFSGRQFSNSRSEMNVSTLELGDSALYLCASTYTGQETQYFGPGTRLLVL.

This clonotype was recorded a few times. V gene TRBV20-1 combines with J gene TRBJ2-1, with TRBD2 matching over 7 bases. CDR3 length: 13 residues. The J segment lost 0 bases and the V segment lost 6 bases, leaving 2 bases of the junction unmatched. In germline, CDR1 is DFQATT, CDR2 SNEGSKA (reference sequence). In DNA, the CDR3 is TGCAGTGCGATAGCGGGCTCCTACAATGAGCAGTTCTTC. Protein: CSAIAGSYNEQFF.

This clonotype has a count of ten or more. CDR3 nucleotide sequence: TGTGCCAGCAGCTGGAAATCTAGGGGGGCCCACAATGAGCAGTTCTTC. It yields the protein CASSWKSRGAHNEQFF. The chain is built from TRBV11-1 and TRBJ2-1; possibly TRBD1 or TRBD2 for D (6 bases each). Germline CDR1 is SGHAT and CDR2 is FQDESV (reference sequence). Trimming cost V 4 bases and J 5 bases, with 18 bases left between them. This CDR3 is 16 amino acids long.